The 7 T cell receptor beta chains given below trace back to one sample, sequenced in a study of PD-1 blockade in classical Hodgkin lymphoma. Relapse after autologous stem cell transplantation occurred in every patient, and brentuximab vedotin exposure varied. Libraries were prepared by immunoSEQ multiplex PCR; TCRdb keeps only in-frame clonotypes and omits some of them. The sample carries over 10,000 clones, around three quarters recorded once. The specimen comprised peripheral blood mononuclear cells (PBMCs), sampled at baseline. Every receptor here comes from a human donor with classical Hodgkin lymphoma.

This clone was recorded only once. The chain joins TRBV28 to TRBJ2-7, with a weak D call TRBD2 (6 bases). Trimming pared 5 bases from V and 0 bases from J, leaving 17 bases between. CDR3 size: 16 residues. Germline assignment: CDR1 MDHEN and CDR2 SYDVKM. Written as DNA, the CDR3 is TGTGCCAGCAGTGGAGGGACCGGTAGAAACTCCTACGAGCAGTACTTC. It is translated as CASSGGTGRNSYEQYF.

J is TRBJ1-2 and V is TRBV6-1; D unresolved. The CDR3 consists of 13 residues. V lost 6 bases and J lost 8, with 16 bases in between. Germline assignment: CDR1 MNHNS and CDR2 SASEGT. The CDR3 DNA reads as TGTGCCAGCAGCGACCGGGCCCCCAAGGGCTACACCTTC. It is translated as CASSDRAPKGYTF.

V and J are TRBV5-6 and TRBJ1-2, with 7 bases aligning to TRBD1. Germline CDR1 and CDR2: SGHDT and YYEEEE. V was clipped by 2 bases and J by 0 bases; unmatched bases: 7. The CDR3 is made up of 16 amino acids. DNA for the CDR3: TGTGCCAGCAGCTTCGGTGGAGGGGGCTCTAACTATGGCTACACCTTC. It translates to CASSFGGGGSNYGYTF.

This chain connects TRBV19 to TRBJ2-4; TRBD2 might be the D (5 bases). This CDR3 comprises 13 residues. Germline V gives CDR1 LNHDA, CDR2 SQIVND (reference sequence). Trimming pared 1 base from V and 11 bases from J, leaving 12 bases between. The CDR3: CASSIGGHTVQYF. The DNA of the CDR3 is TGTGCCAGTAGTATAGGAGGGCATACAGTTCAGTACTTC. Filled out from reference TRBV19 and TRBJ2-4, the complete variable domain reads DGGITQSPKYLFRKEGQNVTLSCEQNLNHDAMYWYRQDPGQGLRLIYYSQIVNDFQKGDIAEGYSVSREKKESFPLTVTSAQKNPTAFYLCASSIGGHTVQYFGAGTRLSVL.

The chain is built from TRBV7-2 and TRBJ1-2, with D perhaps TRBD1 (5 bases). The CDR3 extends over 14 amino acids. Trimming shortened V by 5 bases and J by 4 bases, and 14 bases separated the two germline ends. Germline CDR1 and CDR2: SGHTA and FQGNSA. The CDR3 bases are TGTGCCAGCAGCCCGGGCGGGGGGACCTATGGCTACACCTTC. Its translation: CASSPGGGTYGYTF.

The chain joins TRBV2 to TRBJ2-7; 10 nucleotides line up with TRBD1. V was pared by 6 bases and J by 2 bases, with 4 bases of the junction left unmatched. The CDR3 sequence is 14 residues long. Germline CDR1 is SNHLY and CDR2 is FYNNEI. CDR3 protein: CASREGQGPYEQYF. CDR3 bases: TGTGCCAGCAGGGAGGGACAGGGGCCCTACGAGCAGTACTTC.

The chain recombines TRBV29-1 with TRBJ2-1; no clear D gene. V lost 6 bases and J 3 bases, leaving 6 bases between the germline ends. The CDR3 is 11 amino acids. CDR1 is SQVTM, CDR2 ANQGSEA, per germline. The CDR3 loop is CSVSSYNEQFF. The CDR3 region has the DNA TGCAGCGTGAGCAGCTACAATGAGCAGTTCTTC.